These 8 T cell receptor beta chains share one sample of origin, sequenced in a study of identical twins. TCRdb reanalysed the 5' RACE reads using MiXCR and keeps one entry per CDR3 protein. The table shows around 370,000 distinct CDR3 sequences, with around 9.7% occurring only once. The sample comprised naive T cells sorted from blood. The receptors stem from a woman aged 50 to 65 in good health.

A few counts support this clonotype. The CDR3 region is CASSLGQPAGSPLHF. The CDR3 region has the DNA TGTGCCAGCAGTTTAGGGCAGCCTGCGGGATCACCCCTCCACTTT. This chain joins TRBV12-3 or TRBV12-4 and TRBJ1-6; D uncertain. The V and J ends lost 1 base and 10 bases respectively, with 14 bases between them. The CDR3 spans 15 residues.

This chain joins TRBV4-1 and TRBJ2-1, with 10 bases fitting TRBD2. The germline V gene encodes CDR1 MGHRA and CDR2 YSYEKL. CDR3 length equals 15 residues. The V and J ends lost 2 bases and 7 bases, in that order; junction bases with no gene match: 5. The CDR3 DNA reads TGCGCCAGCAGCCAACTAGCGGGAGCTCGGAATGAGCAGTTCTTC. Translation: CASSQLAGARNEQFF.

This chain links TRBV2 with TRBJ2-7; either TRBD1 or TRBD2 may supply D (6 bases each). V dropped 6 bases and J dropped 3 bases, with 12 bases sitting between them. This CDR3 has 13 amino acids. CDR1 and CDR2 from the germline V gene are SNHLY and FYNNEI. Written as DNA, the CDR3 is TGTGCCAGCAGCACACAGGGAGGCTACGAGCAGTACTTC. This encodes CASSTQGGYEQYF.

This chain links TRBV7-8 with TRBJ2-3; possible D gene TRBD2, 6 bases. Germline V gene lookup returns CDR1 SGHVS and CDR2 FQNEAQ. CDR3 length: 13 residues. V was clipped by 2 bases and J by 4 bases, with 7 bases between them. CDR3 sequence (DNA): TGTGCCAGCAGCTTACCGGGGGCAGATACGCAGTATTTT. It codes for CASSLPGADTQYF.

This clonotype showed up many times. This chain links TRBV29-1 with TRBJ1-4; D remains ambiguous. CDR3 length equals 13 residues. Germline lookup yields CDR1 SQVTM and CDR2 ANQGSEA. V lost 0 bases and J 8 bases, leaving 10 bases between the germline ends. The CDR3 loop is CSVEDRYGEKLFF. CDR3 nucleotides: TGCAGCGTTGAAGACAGGTACGGGGAAAAACTGTTTTTT.

This clonotype was detected only a few times. The chain couples TRBV19 to TRBJ2-2, with a possible D match to TRBD1 (6 bases). The CDR3 is 15 residues long. Germline lookup yields CDR1 LNHDA and CDR2 SQIVND (reference sequence). Trimming shortened V by 7 bases and J by 0 bases, and 12 bases separated the two germline ends. Here the CDR3 reads CASNTGTPNTGELFF. For the CDR3, the DNA is TGTGCCAGTAATACCGGGACACCGAACACCGGGGAGCTGTTTTTT.

The J gene is TRBJ2-7, the V gene TRBV7-9; D is undetermined. Germline-derived CDR1 and CDR2 are SEHNR and FQNEAQ (reference sequence). Trimming took 0 bases from V and 3 from J, leaving 12 bases between them. The CDR3 runs to 15 residues. The CDR3 DNA is TGTGCCAGCAGCTTAGCGACTCTATACGGCTACGAGCAGTACTTC. Protein product: CASSLATLYGYEQYF.

This sequence joins TRBV9 and TRBJ2-1, with D perhaps matching TRBD2 (6 bases). With 4 bases removed from V and 9 bases from J, the gap between germline ends came to 20 bases. Per the germline V gene, CDR1 is SGDLS and CDR2 is YYNGEE. The length of the CDR3 is 15 residues. The CDR3 nucleotides are TGTGCCAGCAGCCCTTTCTTCGGGAGCACCGGTGAGCAGTTCTTC. It specifies CASSPFFGSTGEQFF. Full variable domain (outside the CDR3, taken from reference TRBV9 and TRBJ2-1): DSGVTQTPKHLITATGQRVTLRCSPRSGDLSVYWYQQSLDQGLQFLIQYYNGEERAKGNILERFSAQQFPDLHSELNLSSLELGDSALYFCASSPFFGSTGEQFFGPGTRLTVL.